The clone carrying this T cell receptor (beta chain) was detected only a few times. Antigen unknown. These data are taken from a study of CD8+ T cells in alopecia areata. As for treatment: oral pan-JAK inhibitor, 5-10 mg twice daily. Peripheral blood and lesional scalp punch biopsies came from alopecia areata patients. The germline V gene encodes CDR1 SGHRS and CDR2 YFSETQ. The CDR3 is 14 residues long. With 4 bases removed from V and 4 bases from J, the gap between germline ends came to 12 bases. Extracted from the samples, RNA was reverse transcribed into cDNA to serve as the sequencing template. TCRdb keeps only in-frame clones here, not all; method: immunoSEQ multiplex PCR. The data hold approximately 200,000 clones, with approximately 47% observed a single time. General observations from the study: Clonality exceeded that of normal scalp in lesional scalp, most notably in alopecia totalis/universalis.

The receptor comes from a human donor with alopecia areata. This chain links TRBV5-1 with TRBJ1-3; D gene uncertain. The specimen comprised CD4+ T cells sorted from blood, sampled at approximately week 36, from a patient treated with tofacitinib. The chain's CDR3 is CASSPSGRGNTIYF. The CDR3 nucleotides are TGCGCCAGCAGCCCCTCTGGGAGGGGAAACACCATATATTTT.